The TCR beta chain under discussion was sequenced for a study of shared clonotypes between healthy human individuals. It was CD45RO-negative cells, positively selected for CCR7, that made up naive CD8 cells, with terminally differentiated effector memory CD45RA+ cells excluded. TCRdb keeps only in-frame clones here, not all; method: immunoSEQ multiplex PCR. This sample has about 2 million clones, with over 85% found just once. The length of the CDR3 is 12 residues. Germline CDR1 is SGHKS and CDR2 is YYEKEE (reference sequence). Trimming pared 4 bases from V and 0 bases from J, leaving 5 bases between.

The receptor was derived from a man aged 18 to 30 in good health. Sequenced input: naive CD8+ T cells sorted from blood. This chain links TRBV5-5 with TRBJ2-7; no firm D call. The CDR3 sequence: CASSSTSYEQYF. CDR3 nucleotide sequence: TGTGCCAGCAGCAGTACCTCCTACGAGCAGTACTTC.